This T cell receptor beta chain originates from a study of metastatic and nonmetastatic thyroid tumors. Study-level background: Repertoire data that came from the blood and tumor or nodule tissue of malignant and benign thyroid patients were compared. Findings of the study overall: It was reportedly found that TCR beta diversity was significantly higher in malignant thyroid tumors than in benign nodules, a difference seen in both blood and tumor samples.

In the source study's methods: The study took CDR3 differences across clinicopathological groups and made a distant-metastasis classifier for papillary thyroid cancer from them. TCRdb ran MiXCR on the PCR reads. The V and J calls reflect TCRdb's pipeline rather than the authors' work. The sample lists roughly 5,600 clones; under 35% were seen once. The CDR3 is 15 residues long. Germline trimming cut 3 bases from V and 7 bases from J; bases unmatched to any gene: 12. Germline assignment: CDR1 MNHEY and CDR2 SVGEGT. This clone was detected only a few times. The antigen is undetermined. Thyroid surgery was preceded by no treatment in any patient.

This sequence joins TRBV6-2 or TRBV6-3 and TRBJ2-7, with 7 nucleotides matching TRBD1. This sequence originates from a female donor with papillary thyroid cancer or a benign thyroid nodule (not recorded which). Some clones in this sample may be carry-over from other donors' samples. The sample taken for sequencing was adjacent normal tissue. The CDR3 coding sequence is TGTGCCAGCAGTTATTCCGGGACAGCGTTCGGAGAGCAGTACTTC. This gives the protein CASSYSGTAFGEQYF.